The T cell receptor beta chain under discussion was sequenced for a study of graft-versus-host responses after intestinal transplantation. About the research overall: All recipients got anti-thymocyte globulin induction, then tacrolimus and steroids for about 3 years.

Method: immunoSEQ multiplex PCR; TCRdb's copy keeps in-frame clones and lacks some. The sample lists 85,000 to 130,000 clones; more than 75% were seen once. Germline V gives CDR1 SGHRS, CDR2 YFSETQ. The CDR3 has 16 residues. Trimming removed 0 bases from V and 1 base from J, with 12 bases in between. For this clone: The antigen is not known.

The chain joins TRBV5-1 to TRBJ2-3; no reliable D call. The specimen comprised unstimulated CD4+ T cells sorted from spleen or lymph node cells, sampled before intestinal transplant. The TCR comes from a human donor who received an intestinal transplant. CDR3 amino acids: CASSLALRLGTDTQYF. The CDR3 DNA sequence: TGCGCCAGCAGCTTGGCCCTCCGGCTAGGCACAGATACGCAGTATTTT.